This T cell receptor (beta chain) was sequenced during a study of OX40 agonist ivuxolimab in advanced cancers. Profiling relied on immunoSEQ multiplex PCR, and the TCRdb table lists in-frame clones only, not all of them. Of roughly 86,000 clones in the sample, about 90% were seen once. The V and J ends lost 1 base and 0 bases respectively, with 8 bases between them. Germline V gene data show CDR1 as SGHRS and CDR2 as YFSETQ. The CDR3 extends over 15 amino acids. The chain carries TRBV5-1 and TRBJ1-3; unclear D gene. Sequences were derived from CD4+ or CD8+ T cells sorted from blood, sampled in a trial of the OX40 agonist ivuxolimab. The receptor comes from an adult with an advanced solid tumor such as melanoma, head and neck, liver or kidney cancer. This CDR3 is CASSLTPSSGNTIYF. The CDR3 DNA sequence: TGCGCCAGCAGCTTGACACCGAGCTCTGGAAACACCATATATTTT.